The 3 T cell receptor beta chains below were found in one sample sequenced in a study of cytomegalovirus exposure and HLA in healthy donors. Method: immunoSEQ multiplex PCR; TCRdb's copy keeps in-frame clones and lacks some. Altogether 140,000 or so clones are present, roughly nine tenths being singletons, with the ten largest covering around 9%. The sequenced sample consisted of PBMCs. All receptors derive from a woman aged 18-35 years in good health and CMV-seropositive.

This chain links TRBV28 with TRBJ1-3; D ambiguous. Germline V gives CDR1 MDHEN, CDR2 SYDVKM. Trimming removed 2 bases from V and 0 bases from J, with 5 bases in between. This CDR3 is built from 14 residues. For the CDR3, the DNA is TGTGCCAGCAGTTTAACTCCCTCTGGAAACACCATATATTTT. Translating it yields CASSLTPSGNTIYF.

As concerns this clone: In the same sample, other DNA sequences code for this CDR3. The chain recombines TRBV18 with TRBJ1-1; D unclear. The CDR3 totals 12 residues. The V end was cut by 2 bases, the J end by 3 bases, with 4 bases between. CDR1 and CDR2 (germline): KGHSH, LQKENI. CDR3 DNA: TGTGCCAGCTCACCAGCGGACACTGAAGCTTTCTTT. It specifies CASSPADTEAFF.

This clone was seen only a few times. The chain joins TRBV28 to TRBJ1-3, with TRBD1 as a possible D gene (6 bases). The ends were cut back, 4 bases at V and 0 bases at J, with 13 bases in the middle. Germline CDR1 MDHEN, CDR2 SYDVKM. This CDR3 is 16 amino acids long. The CDR3 coding sequence is TGTGCCAGCAGTTCGCCGACAGGTATCTCTGGAAACACCATATATTTT. It translates to CASSSPTGISGNTIYF.